These 3 T cell receptor beta chains came from one sample sequenced in a study of blood T cells in healthy people across ages. Through a sample-barcoded 5' primer and a J-beta primer mix, a second PCR was run for roughly 6 to 12 cycles. TCRdb reprocessed the 5' RACE reads via MiXCR and lists one record per CDR3 protein. The table records approximately 730,000 distinct CDR3 sequences, about 55% of them present only once. Specimen: blood. The receptors derive from a man older than 75 in good health.

This rearrangement joins TRBV5-1 to TRBJ2-2; D unresolved. The CDR3 extends over 13 amino acids. The V gene's germline CDR1 is SGHRS and CDR2 YFSETQ. Trimming took off 3 bases at V and 3 bases at J, with 6 bases between the two ends. The CDR3 nucleotides read TGCGCCAGCAGCTCCCTATACACCGGGGAGCTGTTTTTT. Its protein is CASSSLYTGELFF.

This clonotype has ten or more counts. This sequence joins TRBV4-2 and TRBJ1-3; D call uncertain. There are 14 residues in the CDR3. V was pared by 4 bases and J by 3 bases, with 10 bases between. CDR1 and CDR2 (germline): LGHNA, YNFKEQ. The CDR3 spells CASSLNTIGNTIYF. For the CDR3, the DNA is TGTGCCAGCAGCCTTAACACGATTGGAAACACCATATATTTT.

This clonotype was counted only a few times. The J gene is TRBJ2-1, the V gene TRBV9, with 7 positions matching TRBD1. Germline V gives CDR1 SGDLS, CDR2 YYNGEE. The CDR3 is 15 amino acids. The junction had 3 bases not matched to a gene; V was cut back by 3 bases and J by 0 bases. The CDR3 loop is CASSEGQRSYNEQFF. The CDR3, as DNA: TGTGCCAGCAGCGAGGGACAGCGCTCCTACAATGAGCAGTTCTTC. The full variable domain, rest sourced from reference TRBV9 and TRBJ2-1, is DSGVTQTPKHLITATGQRVTLRCSPRSGDLSVYWYQQSLDQGLQFLIQYYNGEERAKGNILERFSAQQFPDLHSELNLSSLELGDSALYFCASSEGQRSYNEQFFGPGTRLTVL.